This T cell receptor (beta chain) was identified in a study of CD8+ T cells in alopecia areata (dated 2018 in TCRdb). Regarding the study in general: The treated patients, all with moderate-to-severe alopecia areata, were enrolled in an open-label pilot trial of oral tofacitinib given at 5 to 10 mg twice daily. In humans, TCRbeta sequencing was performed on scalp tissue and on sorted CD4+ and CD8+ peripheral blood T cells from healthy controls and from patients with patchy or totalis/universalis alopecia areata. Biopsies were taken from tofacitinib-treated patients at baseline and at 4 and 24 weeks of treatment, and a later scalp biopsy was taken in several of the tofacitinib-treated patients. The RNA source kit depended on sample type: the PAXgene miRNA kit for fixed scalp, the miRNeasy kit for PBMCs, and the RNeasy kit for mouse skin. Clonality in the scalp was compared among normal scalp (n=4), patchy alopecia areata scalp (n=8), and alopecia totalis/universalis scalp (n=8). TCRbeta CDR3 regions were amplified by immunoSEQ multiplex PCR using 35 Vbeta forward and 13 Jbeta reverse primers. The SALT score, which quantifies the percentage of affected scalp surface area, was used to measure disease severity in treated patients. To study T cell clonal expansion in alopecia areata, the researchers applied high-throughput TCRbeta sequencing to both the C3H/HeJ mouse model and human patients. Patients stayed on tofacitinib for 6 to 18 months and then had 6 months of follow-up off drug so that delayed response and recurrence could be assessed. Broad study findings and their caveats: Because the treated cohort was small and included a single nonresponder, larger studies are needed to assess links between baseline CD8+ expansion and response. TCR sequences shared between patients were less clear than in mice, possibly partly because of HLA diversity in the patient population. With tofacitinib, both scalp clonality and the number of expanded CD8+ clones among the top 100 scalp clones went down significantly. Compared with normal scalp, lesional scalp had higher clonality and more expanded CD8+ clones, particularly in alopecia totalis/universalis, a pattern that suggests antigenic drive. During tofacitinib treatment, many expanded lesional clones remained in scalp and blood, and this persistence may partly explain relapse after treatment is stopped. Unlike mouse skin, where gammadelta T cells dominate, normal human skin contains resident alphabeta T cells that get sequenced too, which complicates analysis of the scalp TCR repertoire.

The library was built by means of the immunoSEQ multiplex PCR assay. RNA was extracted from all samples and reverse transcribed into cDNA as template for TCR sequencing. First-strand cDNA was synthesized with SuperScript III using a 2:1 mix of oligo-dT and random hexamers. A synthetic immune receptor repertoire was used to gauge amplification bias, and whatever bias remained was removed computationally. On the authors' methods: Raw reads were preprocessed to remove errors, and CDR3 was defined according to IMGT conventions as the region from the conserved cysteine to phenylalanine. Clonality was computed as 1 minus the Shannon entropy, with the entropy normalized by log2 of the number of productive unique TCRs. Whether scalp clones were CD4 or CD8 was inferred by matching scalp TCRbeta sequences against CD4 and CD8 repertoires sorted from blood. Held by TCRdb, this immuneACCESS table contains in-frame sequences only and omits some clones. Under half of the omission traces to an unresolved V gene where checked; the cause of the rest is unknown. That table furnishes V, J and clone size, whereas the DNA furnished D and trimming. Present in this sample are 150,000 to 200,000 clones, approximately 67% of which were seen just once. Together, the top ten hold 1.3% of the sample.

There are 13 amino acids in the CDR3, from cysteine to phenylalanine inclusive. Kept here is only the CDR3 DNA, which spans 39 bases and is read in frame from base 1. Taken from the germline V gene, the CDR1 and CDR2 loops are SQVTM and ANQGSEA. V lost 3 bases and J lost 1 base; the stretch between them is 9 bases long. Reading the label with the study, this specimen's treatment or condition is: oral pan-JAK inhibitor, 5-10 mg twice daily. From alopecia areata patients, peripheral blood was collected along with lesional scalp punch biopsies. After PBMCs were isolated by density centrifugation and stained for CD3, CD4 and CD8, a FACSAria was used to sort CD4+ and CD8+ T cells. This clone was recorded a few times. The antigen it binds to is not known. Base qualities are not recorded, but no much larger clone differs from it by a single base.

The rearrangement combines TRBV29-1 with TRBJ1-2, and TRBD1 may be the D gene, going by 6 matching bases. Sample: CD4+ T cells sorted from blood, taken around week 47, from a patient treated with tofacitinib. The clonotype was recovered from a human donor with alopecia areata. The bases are TGCAGCGTTGAGACAGGACTTAACTATGGCTACACCTTC. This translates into CSVETGLNYGYTF.